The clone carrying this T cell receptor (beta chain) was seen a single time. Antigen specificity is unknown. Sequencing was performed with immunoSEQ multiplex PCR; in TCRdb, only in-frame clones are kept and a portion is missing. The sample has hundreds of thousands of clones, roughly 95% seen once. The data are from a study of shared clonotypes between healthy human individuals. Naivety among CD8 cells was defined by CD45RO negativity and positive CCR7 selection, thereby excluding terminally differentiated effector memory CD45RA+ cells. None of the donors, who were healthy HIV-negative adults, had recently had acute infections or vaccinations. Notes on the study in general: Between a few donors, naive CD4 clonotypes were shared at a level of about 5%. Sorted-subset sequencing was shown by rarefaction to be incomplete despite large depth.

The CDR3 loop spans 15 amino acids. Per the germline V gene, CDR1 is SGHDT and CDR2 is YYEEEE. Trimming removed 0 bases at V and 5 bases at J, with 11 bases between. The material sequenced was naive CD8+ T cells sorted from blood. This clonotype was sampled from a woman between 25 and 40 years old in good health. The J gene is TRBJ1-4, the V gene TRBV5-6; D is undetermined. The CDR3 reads CASSLGATVNEKLFF. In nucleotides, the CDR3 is TGTGCCAGCAGCTTGGGGGCGACGGTCAATGAAAAACTGTTTTTT.